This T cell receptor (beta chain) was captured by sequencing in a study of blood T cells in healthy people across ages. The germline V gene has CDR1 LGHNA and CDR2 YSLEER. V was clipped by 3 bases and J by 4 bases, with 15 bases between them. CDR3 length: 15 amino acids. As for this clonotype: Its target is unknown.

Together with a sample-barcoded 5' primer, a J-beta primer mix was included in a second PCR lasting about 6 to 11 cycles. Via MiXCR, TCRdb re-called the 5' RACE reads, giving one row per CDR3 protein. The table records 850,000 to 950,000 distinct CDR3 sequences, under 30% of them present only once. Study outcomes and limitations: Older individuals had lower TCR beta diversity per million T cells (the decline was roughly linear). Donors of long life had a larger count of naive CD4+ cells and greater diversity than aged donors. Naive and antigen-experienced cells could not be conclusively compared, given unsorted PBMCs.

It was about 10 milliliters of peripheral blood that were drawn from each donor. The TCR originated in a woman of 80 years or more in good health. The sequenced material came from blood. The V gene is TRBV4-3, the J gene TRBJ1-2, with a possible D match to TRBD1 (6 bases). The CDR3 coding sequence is TGCGCCAGCAGCCATTCACAGGACAGTGCCTATGGCTACACCTTC. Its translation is CASSHSQDSAYGYTF.